A single sample gave rise to the 4 T cell receptor beta chains below, sequenced in a study of blood T cell repertoires in COVID-19. TCRdb's table, derived via immunoSEQ multiplex PCR, lists solely in-frame clones and lacks some. The sample consists of fewer than 300,000 clones, 87% of them appearing once. The sequencing input was peripheral blood. These receptors originate from a woman between 40 and 55 years old who had recovered from COVID-19.

The CDR3: CASSLLGGPVEATEAFF. In DNA form, the CDR3 reads TGCGCCAGCAGCTTGTTAGGGGGACCCGTTGAGGCCACTGAAGCTTTCTTT. The genes are TRBV5-1 and TRBJ1-1; possibly TRBD1 for D (6 bases). This CDR3 is 17 amino acids long. The germline V and J ends were trimmed by 1 base and 4 bases, with 20 bases remaining between them. Germline CDR1 is SGHRS and CDR2 is YFSETQ.

This rearrangement joins TRBV5-1 to TRBJ1-6; tentative D call: TRBD1 (5 bases). Germline V CDR1 and CDR2: SGHRS, YFSETQ. This CDR3 spans 15 amino acids. V shed 2 bases and J shed 4 bases, with 10 bases lying between them. CDR3 nucleotides: TGCGCCAGCAGCTTCATTGACAGTTATAATTCACCCCTCCACTTT. This gives the protein CASSFIDSYNSPLHF.

The rearrangement uses TRBV6-5 and TRBJ1-2; 7 positions match TRBD1. CDR1 and CDR2 (germline): MNHEY, SVGAGI. With 6 bases clipped from V and 4 bases from J, the junction kept 5 bases outside the gene matches. This CDR3 has 13 residues. CDR3 loop: CASRPDRSYGYTF. In nucleotides, the CDR3 is TGTGCCAGCAGACCGGACAGGTCCTATGGCTACACCTTC.

This chain joins TRBV7-8 and TRBJ1-6, with D tentatively TRBD1 (6 bases). This CDR3 contains 14 residues. V was cut by 7 bases and J by 6 bases, with 13 bases left in between. CDR1 is SGHVS, CDR2 FQNEAQ, per germline. The CDR3 loop reads CASKGAGVNSPLHF. The CDR3 nucleotides are TGTGCCAGCAAAGGGGCAGGGGTTAATTCACCCCTCCACTTT.